This T cell receptor beta chain appears in the sequencing data of a study of blood T cell repertoires in COVID-19. TCRdb keeps only in-frame clones here, not all; method: immunoSEQ multiplex PCR. The sample consists of about 130,000 clones, more than 60% of them appearing once. Sequencing used peripheral blood. This sequence was found in a woman in her 70s with acute or convalescent COVID-19.

As DNA, the CDR3 is TGTGCCAGCAGTCCGACAGGGGTGTATCAGCCCCAGCATTTT. Amino acid sequence: CASSPTGVYQPQHF. The V and J genes are TRBV2 and TRBJ1-5, with 8 bases identical to TRBD1. Germline V gives CDR1 SNHLY, CDR2 FYNNEI. The length of the CDR3 is 14 residues. J lost 5 bases, V lost 5 bases, and 5 bases had no gene match.